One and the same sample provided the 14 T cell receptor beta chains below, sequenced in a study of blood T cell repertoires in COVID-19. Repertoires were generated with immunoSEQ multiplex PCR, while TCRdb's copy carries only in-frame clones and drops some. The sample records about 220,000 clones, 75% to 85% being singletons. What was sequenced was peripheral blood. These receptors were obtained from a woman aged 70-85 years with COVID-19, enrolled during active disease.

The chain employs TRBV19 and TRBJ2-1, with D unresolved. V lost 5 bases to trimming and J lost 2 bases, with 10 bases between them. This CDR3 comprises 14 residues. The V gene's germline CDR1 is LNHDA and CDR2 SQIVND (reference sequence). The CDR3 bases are TGTGCCAGTAGTGACGGGTGGGCCTACAATGAGCAGTTCTTC. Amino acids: CASSDGWAYNEQFF.

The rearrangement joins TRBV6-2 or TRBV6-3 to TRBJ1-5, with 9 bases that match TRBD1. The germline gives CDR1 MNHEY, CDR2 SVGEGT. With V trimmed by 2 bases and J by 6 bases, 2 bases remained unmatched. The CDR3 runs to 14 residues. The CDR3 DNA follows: TGTGCCAGCAGTTACACAGGGGGCAGTCAGCCCCAGCATTTT. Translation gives CASSYTGGSQPQHF.

The CDR3 spells CASSVEAGGPAFF. As DNA, the CDR3 is TGTGCCAGCAGCGTAGAGGCAGGGGGTCCAGCTTTCTTT. The chain recombines TRBV9 with TRBJ1-1; TRBD1 matches at 7 bases. Germline values: CDR1 SGDLS, CDR2 YYNGEE. There are 13 residues in the CDR3. Trimming removed 0 bases from V and 10 bases from J; junction bases left unmatched: 6.

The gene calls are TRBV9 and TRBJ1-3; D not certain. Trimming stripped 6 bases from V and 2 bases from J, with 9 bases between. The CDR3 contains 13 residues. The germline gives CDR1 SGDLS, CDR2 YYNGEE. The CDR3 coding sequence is TGTGCCAGCAATGATGAGGCTGGAAACACCATATATTTT. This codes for CASNDEAGNTIYF.

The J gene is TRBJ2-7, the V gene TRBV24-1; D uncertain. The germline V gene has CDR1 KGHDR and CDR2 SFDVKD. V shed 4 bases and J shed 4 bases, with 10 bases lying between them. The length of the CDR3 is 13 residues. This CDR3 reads CATSDSWSYEQYF. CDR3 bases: TGTGCCACCAGTGACTCCTGGAGTTACGAGCAGTACTTC.

CDR3 sequence: CASSQRLAGGKGADTQYF. CDR3 sequence (DNA): TGTGCCAGCAGTCAACGACTAGCGGGAGGGAAGGGCGCAGATACGCAGTATTTT. This chain links TRBV6-6 with TRBJ2-3; TRBD2 matches 14 bases. The V segment lost 5 bases and the J segment 4 bases; nucleotides outside the gene matches: 11. Germline loops: CDR1 MNHNY, CDR2 SVGAGI (reference sequence). This CDR3 comprises 18 residues.

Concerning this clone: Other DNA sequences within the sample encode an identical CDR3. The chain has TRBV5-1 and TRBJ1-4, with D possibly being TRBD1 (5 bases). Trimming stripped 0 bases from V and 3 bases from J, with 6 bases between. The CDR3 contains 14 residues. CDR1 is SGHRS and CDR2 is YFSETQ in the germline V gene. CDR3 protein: CASSLGQPNEKLFF. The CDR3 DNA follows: TGCGCCAGCAGCTTGGGACAGCCTAATGAAAAACTGTTTTTT.

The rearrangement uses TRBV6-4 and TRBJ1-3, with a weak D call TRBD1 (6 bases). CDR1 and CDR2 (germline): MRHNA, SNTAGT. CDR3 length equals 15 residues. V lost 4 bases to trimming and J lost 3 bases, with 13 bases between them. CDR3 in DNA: TGTGCCAGCAGTGTCGCCGCAGGGGTTGGAAACACCATATATTTT. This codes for CASSVAAGVGNTIYF.

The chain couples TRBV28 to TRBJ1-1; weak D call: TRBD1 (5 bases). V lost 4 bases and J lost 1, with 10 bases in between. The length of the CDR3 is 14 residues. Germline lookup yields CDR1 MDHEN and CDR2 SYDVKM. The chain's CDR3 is CASSSGHPNTEAFF. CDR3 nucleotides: TGTGCCAGCAGTTCCGGACATCCGAACACTGAAGCTTTCTTT.

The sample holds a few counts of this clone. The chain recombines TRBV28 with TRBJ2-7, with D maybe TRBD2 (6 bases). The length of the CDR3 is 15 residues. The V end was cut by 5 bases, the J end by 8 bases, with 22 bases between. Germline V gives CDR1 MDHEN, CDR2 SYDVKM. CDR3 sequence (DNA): TGTGCCAGCAGTCCTGGGACTTTGTTAGGGGTGAAGCAGTACTTC. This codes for CASSPGTLLGVKQYF.

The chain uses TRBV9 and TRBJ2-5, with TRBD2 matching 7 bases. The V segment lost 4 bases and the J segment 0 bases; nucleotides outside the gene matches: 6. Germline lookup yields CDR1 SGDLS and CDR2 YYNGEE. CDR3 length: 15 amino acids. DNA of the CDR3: TGTGCCAGCAGCCGGACTAGTATGGACCAAGAGACCCAGTACTTC. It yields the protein CASSRTSMDQETQYF.

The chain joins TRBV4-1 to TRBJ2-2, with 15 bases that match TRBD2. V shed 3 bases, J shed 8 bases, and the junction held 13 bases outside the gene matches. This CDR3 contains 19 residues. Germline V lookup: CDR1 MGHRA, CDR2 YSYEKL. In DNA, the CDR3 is TGCGCCAGCAGCCATCCCGGACTAGCGGGAGGGCCGAATCGTGGGGAGCTGTTTTTT. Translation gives CASSHPGLAGGPNRGELFF.

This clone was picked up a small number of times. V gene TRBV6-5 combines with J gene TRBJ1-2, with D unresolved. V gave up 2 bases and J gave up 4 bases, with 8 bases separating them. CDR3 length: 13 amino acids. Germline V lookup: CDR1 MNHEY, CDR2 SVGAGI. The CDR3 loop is CASSYERVYGYTF. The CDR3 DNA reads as TGTGCCAGCAGTTACGAGAGGGTCTATGGCTACACCTTC.

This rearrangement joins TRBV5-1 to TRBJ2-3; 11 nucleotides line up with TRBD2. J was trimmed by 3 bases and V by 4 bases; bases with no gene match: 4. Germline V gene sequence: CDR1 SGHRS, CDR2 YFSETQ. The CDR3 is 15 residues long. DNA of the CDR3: TGCGCCAGCAGCCTTAGCGGGAGGGGGACAGATACGCAGTATTTT. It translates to CASSLSGRGTDTQYF.